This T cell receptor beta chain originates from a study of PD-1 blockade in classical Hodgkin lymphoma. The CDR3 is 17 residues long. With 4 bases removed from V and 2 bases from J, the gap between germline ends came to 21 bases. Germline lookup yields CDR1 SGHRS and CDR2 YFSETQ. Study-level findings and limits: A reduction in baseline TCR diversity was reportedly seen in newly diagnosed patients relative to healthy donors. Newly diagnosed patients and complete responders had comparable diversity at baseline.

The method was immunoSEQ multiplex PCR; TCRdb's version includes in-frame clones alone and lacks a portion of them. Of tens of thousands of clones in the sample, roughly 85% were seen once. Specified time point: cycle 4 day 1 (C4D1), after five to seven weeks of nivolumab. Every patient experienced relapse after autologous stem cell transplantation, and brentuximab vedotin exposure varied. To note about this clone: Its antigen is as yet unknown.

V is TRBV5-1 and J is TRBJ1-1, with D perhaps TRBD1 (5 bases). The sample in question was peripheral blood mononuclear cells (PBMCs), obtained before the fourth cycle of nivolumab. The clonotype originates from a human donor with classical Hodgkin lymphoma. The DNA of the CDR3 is TGCGCCAGCAGCCCACACCGGCGGGGGGGGGACAACACTGAAGCTTTCTTT. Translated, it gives CASSPHRRGGDNTEAFF.